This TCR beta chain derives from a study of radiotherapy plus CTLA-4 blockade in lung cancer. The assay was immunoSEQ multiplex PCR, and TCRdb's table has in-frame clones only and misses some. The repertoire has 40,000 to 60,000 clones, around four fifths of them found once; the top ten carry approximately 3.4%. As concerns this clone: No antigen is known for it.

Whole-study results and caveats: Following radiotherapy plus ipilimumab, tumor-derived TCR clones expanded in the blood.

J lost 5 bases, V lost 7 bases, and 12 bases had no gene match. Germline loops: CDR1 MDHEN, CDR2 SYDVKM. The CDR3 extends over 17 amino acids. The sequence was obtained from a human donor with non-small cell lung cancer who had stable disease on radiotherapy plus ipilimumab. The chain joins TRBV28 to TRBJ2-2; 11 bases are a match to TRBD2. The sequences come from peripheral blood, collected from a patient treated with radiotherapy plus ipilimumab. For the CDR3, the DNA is TGTGCCAGCACATCCGGACTAGCGGGCTTAGGGACCGGGGAGCTGTTTTTT. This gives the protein CASTSGLAGLGTGELFF.